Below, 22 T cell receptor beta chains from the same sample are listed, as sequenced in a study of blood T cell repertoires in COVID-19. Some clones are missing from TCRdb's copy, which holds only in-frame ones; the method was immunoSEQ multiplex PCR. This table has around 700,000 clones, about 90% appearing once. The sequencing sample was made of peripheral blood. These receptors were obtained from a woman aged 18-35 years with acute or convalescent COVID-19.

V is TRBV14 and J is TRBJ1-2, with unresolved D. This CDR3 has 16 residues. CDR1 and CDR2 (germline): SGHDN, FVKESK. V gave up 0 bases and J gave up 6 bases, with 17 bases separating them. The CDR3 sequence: CASSQDLAGSGDGYTF. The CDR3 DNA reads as TGTGCCAGCAGCCAAGATCTGGCGGGATCTGGGGATGGCTACACCTTC.

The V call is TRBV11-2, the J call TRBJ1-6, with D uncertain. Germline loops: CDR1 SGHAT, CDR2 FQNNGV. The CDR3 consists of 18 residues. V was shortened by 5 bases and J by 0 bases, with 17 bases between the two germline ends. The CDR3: CASSHPPGPLSYNSPLHF. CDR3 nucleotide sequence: TGTGCCAGCAGCCACCCTCCAGGTCCCCTCTCCTATAATTCACCCCTCCACTTT.

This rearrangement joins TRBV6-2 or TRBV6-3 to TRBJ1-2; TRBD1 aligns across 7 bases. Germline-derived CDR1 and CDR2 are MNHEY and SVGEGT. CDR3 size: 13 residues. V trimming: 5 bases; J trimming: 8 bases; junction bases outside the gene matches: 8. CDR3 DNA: TGTGCCAGCAGTGACACAGGGGTTTGGGGCTACACCTTC. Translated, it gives CASSDTGVWGYTF.

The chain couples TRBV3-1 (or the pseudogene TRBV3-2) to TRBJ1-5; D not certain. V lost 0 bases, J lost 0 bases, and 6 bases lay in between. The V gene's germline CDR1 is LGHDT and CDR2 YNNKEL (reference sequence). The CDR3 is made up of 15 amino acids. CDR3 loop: CASSQDLSSNQPQHF. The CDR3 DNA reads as TGTGCCAGCAGCCAAGATCTCAGTAGCAATCAGCCCCAGCATTTT.

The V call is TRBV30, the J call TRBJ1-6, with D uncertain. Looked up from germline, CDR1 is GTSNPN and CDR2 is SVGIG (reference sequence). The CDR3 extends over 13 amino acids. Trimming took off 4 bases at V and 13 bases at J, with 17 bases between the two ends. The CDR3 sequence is CAWNGGEMSPLHF. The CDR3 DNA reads TGTGCCTGGAACGGCGGCGAGATGTCGCCCCTCCACTTT. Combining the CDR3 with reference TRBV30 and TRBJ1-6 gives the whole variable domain SQTIHQWPATLVQPVGSPLSLECTVEGTSNPNLYWYRQAAGRGLQLLFYSVGIGQISSEVPQNLSASRPQDRQFILSSKKLLLSDSGFYLCAWNGGEMSPLHFGNGTRLTVT.

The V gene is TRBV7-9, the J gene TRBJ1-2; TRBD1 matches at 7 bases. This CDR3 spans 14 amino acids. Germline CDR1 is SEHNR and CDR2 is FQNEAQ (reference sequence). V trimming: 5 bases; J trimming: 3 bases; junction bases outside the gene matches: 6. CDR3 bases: TGTGCCAGCAGCACTGACAGGGAGTACTATGGCTACACCTTC. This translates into CASSTDREYYGYTF.

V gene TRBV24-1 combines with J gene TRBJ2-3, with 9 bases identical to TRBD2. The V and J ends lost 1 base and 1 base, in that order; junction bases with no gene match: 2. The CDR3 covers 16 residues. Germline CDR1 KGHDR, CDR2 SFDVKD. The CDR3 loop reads CATSDFPSGGTDTQYF. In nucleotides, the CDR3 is TGTGCCACCAGTGATTTCCCTAGCGGGGGCACAGATACGCAGTATTTT.

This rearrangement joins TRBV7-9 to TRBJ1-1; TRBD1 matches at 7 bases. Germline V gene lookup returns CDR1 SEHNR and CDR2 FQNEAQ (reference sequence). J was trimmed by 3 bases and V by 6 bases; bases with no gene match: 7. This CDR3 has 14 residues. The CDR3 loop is CASSSGQVYTEAFF. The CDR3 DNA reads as TGTGCCAGCAGTTCAGGACAGGTGTACACTGAAGCTTTCTTT.

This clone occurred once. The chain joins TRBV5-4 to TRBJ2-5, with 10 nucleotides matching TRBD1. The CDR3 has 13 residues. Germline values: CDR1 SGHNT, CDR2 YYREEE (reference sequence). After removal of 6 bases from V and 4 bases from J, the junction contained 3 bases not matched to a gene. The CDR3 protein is CASMGQGLETQYF. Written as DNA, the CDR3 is TGTGCCAGCATGGGACAGGGGCTAGAGACCCAGTACTTC.

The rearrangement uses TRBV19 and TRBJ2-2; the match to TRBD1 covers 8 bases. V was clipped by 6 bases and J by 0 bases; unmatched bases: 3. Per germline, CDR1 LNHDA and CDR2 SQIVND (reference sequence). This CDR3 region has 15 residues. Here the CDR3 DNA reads TGTGCCAGTAGGGTGACAGGGGCGAACACCGGGGAGCTGTTTTTT. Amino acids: CASRVTGANTGELFF.

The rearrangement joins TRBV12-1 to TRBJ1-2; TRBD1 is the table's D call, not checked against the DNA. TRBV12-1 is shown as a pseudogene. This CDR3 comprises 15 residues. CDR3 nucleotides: TGTGCCAGCAGCTCGCGAACTACAGGGGGAGGTGGCTACACCTTC. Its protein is CASSSRTTGGGGYTF.

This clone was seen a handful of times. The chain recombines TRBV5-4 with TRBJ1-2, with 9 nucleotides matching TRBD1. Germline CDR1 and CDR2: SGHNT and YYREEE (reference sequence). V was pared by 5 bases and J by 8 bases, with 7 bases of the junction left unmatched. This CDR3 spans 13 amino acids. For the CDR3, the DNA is TGTGCCAGCAGGGGAGGGACAGGGAAAGGCTACACCTTC. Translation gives CASRGGTGKGYTF.

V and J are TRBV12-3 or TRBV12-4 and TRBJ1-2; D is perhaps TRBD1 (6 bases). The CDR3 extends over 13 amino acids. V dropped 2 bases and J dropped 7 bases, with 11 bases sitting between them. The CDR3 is CASSLPGVRGYTF. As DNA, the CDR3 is TGTGCCAGCAGTTTACCAGGGGTGCGTGGCTACACCTTC.

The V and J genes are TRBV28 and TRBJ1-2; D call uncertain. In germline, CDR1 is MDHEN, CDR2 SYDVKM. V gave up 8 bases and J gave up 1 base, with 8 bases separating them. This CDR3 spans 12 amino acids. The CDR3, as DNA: TGTGCCAGCTACCTAATTAACTATGGCTACACCTTC. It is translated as CASYLINYGYTF.

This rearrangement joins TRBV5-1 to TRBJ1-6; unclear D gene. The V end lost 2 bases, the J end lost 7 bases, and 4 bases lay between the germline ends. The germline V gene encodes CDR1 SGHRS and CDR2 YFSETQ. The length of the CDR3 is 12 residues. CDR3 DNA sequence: TGCGCCAGCAGCTTCCAAAATTCACCCCTCCACTTT. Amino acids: CASSFQNSPLHF.

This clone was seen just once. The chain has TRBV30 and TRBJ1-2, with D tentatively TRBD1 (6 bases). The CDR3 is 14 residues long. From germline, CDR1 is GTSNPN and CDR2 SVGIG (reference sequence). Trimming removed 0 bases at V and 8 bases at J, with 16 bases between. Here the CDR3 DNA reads TGTGCCTGGAGTGTAACTCAGGGGAAAGGCGGCTACACCTTC. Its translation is CAWSVTQGKGGYTF.

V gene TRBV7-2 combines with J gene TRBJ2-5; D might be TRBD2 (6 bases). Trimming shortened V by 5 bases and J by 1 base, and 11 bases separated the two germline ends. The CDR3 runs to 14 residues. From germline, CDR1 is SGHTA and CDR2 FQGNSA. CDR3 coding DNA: TGTGCCAGCAGCACAGCTAGCGTCCAAGAGACCCAGTACTTC. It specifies CASSTASVQETQYF. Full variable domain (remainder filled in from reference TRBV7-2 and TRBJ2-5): GAGVSQSPSNKVTEKGKDVELRCDPISGHTALYWYRQSLGQGLEFLIYFQGNSAPDKSGLPSDRFSAERTGGSVSTLTIQRTQQEDSAVYLCASSTASVQETQYFGPGTRLLVL.

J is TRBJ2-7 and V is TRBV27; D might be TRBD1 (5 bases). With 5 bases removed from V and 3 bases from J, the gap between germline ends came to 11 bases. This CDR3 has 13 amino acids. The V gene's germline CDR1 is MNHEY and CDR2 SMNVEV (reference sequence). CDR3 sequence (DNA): TGTGCCAGCAGTAAGGACACCTTCTACGAGCAGTACTTC. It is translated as CASSKDTFYEQYF.

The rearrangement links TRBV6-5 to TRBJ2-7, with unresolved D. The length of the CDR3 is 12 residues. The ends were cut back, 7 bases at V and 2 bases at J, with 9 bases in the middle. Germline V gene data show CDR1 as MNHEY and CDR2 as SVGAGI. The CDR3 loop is CASIDTTYEQYF. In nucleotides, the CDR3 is TGTGCCAGCATCGACACCACCTACGAGCAGTACTTC.

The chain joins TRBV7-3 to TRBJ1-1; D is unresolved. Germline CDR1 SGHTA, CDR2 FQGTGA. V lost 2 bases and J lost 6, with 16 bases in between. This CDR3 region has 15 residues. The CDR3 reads CASSLEPLPLAEAFF. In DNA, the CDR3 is TGTGCCAGCAGCTTAGAGCCCCTCCCTCTCGCTGAAGCTTTCTTT.

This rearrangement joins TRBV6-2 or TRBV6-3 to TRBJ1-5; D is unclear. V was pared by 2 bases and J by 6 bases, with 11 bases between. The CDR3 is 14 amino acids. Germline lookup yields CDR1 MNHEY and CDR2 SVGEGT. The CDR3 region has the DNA TGTGCCAGCAGTTACGAGGCAGAGAGTCAGCCCCAGCATTTT. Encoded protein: CASSYEAESQPQHF.

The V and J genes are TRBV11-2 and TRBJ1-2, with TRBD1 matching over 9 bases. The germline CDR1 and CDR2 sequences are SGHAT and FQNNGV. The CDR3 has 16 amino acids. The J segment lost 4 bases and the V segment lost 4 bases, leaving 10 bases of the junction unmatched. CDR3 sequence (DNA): TGTGCCAGCAGCTACAACAGGGGGCAACCCCCCTATGGCTACACCTTC. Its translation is CASSYNRGQPPYGYTF.